Listed below are T cell receptor beta chains from one sample, sequenced in a study of blood T cell repertoires in COVID-19. Profiled with immunoSEQ multiplex PCR; TCRdb holds only in-frame clones, not every one. The sample includes roughly 150,000 clones, roughly 93% of them seen just once. The sequencing sample was made of peripheral blood. The receptor source for this set is a man younger than 35 with acute or convalescent COVID-19. Both conserved end residues are part of each CDR3. D genes are given only for firm matches. Size values are once, few and many counts, or a class for expanded clones, and some rows have none.

V gene	D gene	J gene	clone size	CDR3 length	CDR3 protein	CDR3 DNA
TRBV24-1	TRBD1	TRBJ2-1	-	15	CATSDTGTGSNEQFF	TGTGCCACCAGTGACACCGGGACAGGGTCCAATGAGCAGTTCTTC
TRBV2	TRBD2	TRBJ2-3	-	15	CASSELAGGTDTQYF	TGTGCCAGCAGTGAACTAGCGGGGGGCACAGATACGCAGTATTTT
TRBV6-2/TRBV6-3	TRBD2	TRBJ2-5	-	19	CASSSRSSSGGLSQETQYF	TGTGCCAGCAGTTCCCGGAGCTCTAGCGGGGGACTCTCTCAAGAGACCCAGTACTTC
TRBV27	-	TRBJ1-2	-	18	CASSLSSETGPLDYGYTF	TGTGCCAGCAGTTTATCTTCCGAAACAGGGCCGCTAGACTATGGCTACACCTTC
TRBV13	TRBD1	TRBJ1-1	-	14	CASSTGTGITEAFF	TGTGCCAGCAGCACCGGGACAGGGATCACTGAAGCTTTCTTT
TRBV6-6	-	TRBJ1-2	-	13	CASSYGLNYGYTF	TGTGCCAGCAGTTATGGACTAAACTATGGCTACACCTTC
TRBV6-4	TRBD1	TRBJ2-7	-	15	CASSGGQDHSYEQYF	TGTGCCAGCAGTGGTGGACAGGATCATTCCTACGAGCAGTACTTC
TRBV6-1	TRBD1	TRBJ1-4	-	16	CASSEHRSGGREKLFF	TGTGCCAGCAGTGAGCATCGGTCAGGGGGGAGGGAAAAACTGTTTTTT
TRBV6-1	TRBD2	TRBJ2-1	once	15	CASSEARGVYNEQFF	TGTGCCAGCAGTGAAGCTCGGGGGGTATACAATGAGCAGTTCTTC
TRBV2	-	TRBJ1-2	-	14	CASHYTRQVYGYTF	TGTGCCAGCCACTATACCCGACAGGTCTATGGCTACACCTTC
TRBV18	TRBD2	TRBJ2-3	-	15	CASSPQRGGTDTQYF	TGTGCCAGCTCACCCCAGCGGGGCGGCACAGATACGCAGTATTTT
TRBV21-1	-	TRBJ1-5	-	17	CASSKGGSEGRGEPQHF	TGTGCCAGCAGCAAAGGGGGGTCGGAGGGGAGAGGCGAGCCCCAGCATTTT
TRBV7-9	-	TRBJ2-3	-	13	CASSLGLADTQYF	TGTGCCAGCAGCTTAGGTCTAGCTGATACGCAGTATTTT
TRBV9	-	TRBJ2-2	-	15	CASSTLQAPTGELFF	TGTGCCAGCAGCACCCTCCAGGCCCCTACCGGGGAGCTGTTTTTT
TRBV7-6	TRBD1	TRBJ2-3	-	15	CASSLRTGVTDTQYF	TGTGCCAGCAGCTTAAGGACAGGGGTCACAGATACGCAGTATTTT
TRBV19	-	TRBJ1-3	once	14	CASTERVTGNTIYF	TGTGCCAGTACCGAGAGGGTCACTGGAAACACCATATATTTT
TRBV9	TRBD2	TRBJ2-5	-	16	CASSLFLAGGPETQYF	TGTGCCAGCAGCTTATTCTTAGCGGGAGGGCCGGAGACCCAGTACTTC
TRBV18	TRBD2	TRBJ2-2	-	19	CASSPTGLAGDSNTGELFF	TGTGCCAGCTCACCTACTGGACTAGCGGGAGATTCGAACACCGGGGAGCTGTTTTTT
TRBV12-5	TRBD1	TRBJ2-2	-	15	CASATGQGGTGELFF	TGTGCTAGTGCCACGGGACAGGGAGGGACCGGGGAGCTGTTTTTT
TRBV6-5	-	TRBJ1-1	-	12	CASRREATEAFF	TGTGCCAGCAGGAGGGAGGCCACTGAAGCTTTCTTT
TRBV5-1	-	TRBJ1-2	-	15	CASSLFSQSNYGYTF	TGCGCCAGCAGCTTGTTCTCACAGAGCAACTATGGCTACACCTTC
TRBV11-3	TRBD2	TRBJ2-3	-	16	CASSLGLAGARDTQYF	TGTGCCAGCAGCTTAGGGCTAGCGGGAGCCCGAGATACGCAGTATTTT
TRBV27	-	TRBJ2-7	-	15	CASSLKGVSSYEQYF	TGTGCCAGCAGTTTAAAAGGGGTCAGCTCCTACGAGCAGTACTTC
TRBV12-5	TRBD1	TRBJ1-6	-	15	CASGPPGQGETPLHF	TGTGCTAGTGGTCCTCCGGGACAGGGCGAAACACCCCTCCACTTT
TRBV19	-	TRBJ2-1	-	17	CATTLRGGTTGYNEQFF	TGTGCCACCACCCTTCGAGGCGGGACCACAGGATACAATGAGCAGTTCTTC
TRBV30	-	TRBJ2-6	-	14	CAWSVGAGANVLTF	TGTGCCTGGAGTGTAGGGGCTGGGGCCAACGTCCTGACTTTC
TRBV6-5	-	TRBJ2-1	-	13	CASSYPSGEEQFF	TGTGCCAGCAGTTACCCTTCGGGGGAAGAGCAGTTCTTC
TRBV6-1	-	TRBJ1-1	-	15	CASSDTLKKNTEAFF	TGTGCCAGCAGTGACACCCTAAAGAAGAACACTGAAGCTTTCTTT
TRBV7-9	-	TRBJ2-5	-	16	CASSLRPGEYQETQYF	TGTGCCAGCAGCCTCAGGCCAGGGGAGTACCAAGAGACCCAGTACTTC